This T cell receptor (beta chain) was profiled in a study of blood T cells in healthy people across ages. Trimming shortened V by 8 bases and J by 0 bases, and 11 bases separated the two germline ends. Germline V CDR1 and CDR2: LNHNV, YYDKDF (reference sequence). The CDR3 spans 14 residues. It was with a sample-barcoded 5' primer and a J-beta primer mix that a second PCR of roughly 7 to 11 cycles was run. TCRdb ran MiXCR on the 5' RACE reads and lists one entry per CDR3 protein. Of 1.5 million to 2 million distinct CDR3 sequences in the sample, around half were seen once. Sample: blood. The sequence was collected from a woman aged 40 to 49 in good health. This rearrangement joins TRBV15 to TRBJ2-1, with D possibly matching TRBD2 (6 bases). CDR3 residues: CATQGLGSYNEQFF. The CDR3 bases are TGTGCCACCCAGGGACTCGGCTCCTACAATGAGCAGTTCTTC.